The TCR beta chain described here comes from a study of graft-versus-host responses after intestinal transplantation (dated by TCRdb to the early 2020s). About the full investigation: Multivisceral, liver-intestinal, or isolated intestinal transplants were received by the recipients. Anti-thymocyte globulin induction was given to all recipients, followed by maintenance tacrolimus and steroids for 2 to 3 years. A cohort of some 24 intestinal transplant recipients, including one retransplant, was enrolled, and a few patients lacking pretransplant specimens were excluded. A peak of at least 4% donor T cells among recipient peripheral blood mononuclear cells was the definition used for donor T cell macrochimerism. Graft-versus-host and host-versus-graft alloreactive T cell clones were tracked in the graft, circulation and bone marrow after intestinal transplantation using bulk TCR-beta CDR3 sequencing. To identify alloreactive clones, pre-transplant mixed lymphocyte reaction products were sequenced and compared with unstimulated pre-transplant donor and recipient T cells. Samples from three later patients were sequenced in-house on an Illumina MiSeq with MiXCR processing rather than by the commercial service.

From V the trimming removes 7 bases and from J it removes 0 bases, while the gene matches leave 6 bases of the junction unaccounted for. The CDR3 starts with the cysteine, ends with the phenylalanine, and has 14 residues. CDR3 DNA is the only sequence kept; it has 42 bases, read in frame from the first base. The germline V gene specifies SQVTM as CDR1 and ANQGSEA as CDR2. Summary of the overall study and its limitations: Conclusions were limited by the relatively low number and heterogeneity of intestinal transplant patients. In the allografts of patients with donor T cell macrochimerism, GvH to HvG T cell clonal ratios were high. Early after transplant, peak levels of circulating GvH clones were associated with declines in HvG clones. GvH clones were found in recipient bone marrow, and some of the GvH clones appeared earlier in ileal mucosa or blood, which is consistent with an intestinal mucosal origin.

Libraries were constructed by the immunoSEQ multiplex PCR assay. For most patients, genomic DNA was isolated with the Qiagen DNeasy Blood and Tissue Kit and sent frozen to Adaptive Biotechnologies for TCR sequencing. High-throughput TCR-beta CDR3 sequencing of genomic DNA from most patients was performed by Adaptive Biotechnologies. The authors processed their data as follows. Adaptive's ImmunoSEQ software supplied the TCR sequencing data for 15 to 20 patients, while MiXCR and VDJtools were used to process three other patients. CD4 versus CD8 sorting errors were corrected by removing sequences found in both subsets at a frequency ratio below 5:1. Because the origin of CDR3 nucleotide sequences shared between donor and recipient could not be assigned, those sequences were removed. At least 2-fold expansion over unstimulated cells and a minimum CFSE-low frequency of 0.002% (template counts) or 0.001% (read counts) were required for clones to be classified as alloreactive. Clones were considered mappable if detected in sequenced pre-transplant spleen, lymph node, or MLR CFSE-low populations of the donor or recipient. The cumulative frequency of alloreactive clones was calculated as a percentage of all sequences, weighted by copy number. The table comes from immuneACCESS by way of TCRdb, which keeps in-frame sequences with V and J called. Part of the clones is missing from these tables; in studies checked, under half for an unresolved V gene and the rest for unknown reasons. Clonal size and the V and J genes are those of that table, whereas D and trimming came from the DNA. A total of more than 95,000 clones appear in this sample, less than 90% of them only once. The ten largest clonotypes hold about 0.9% of the sample.

With regard to this clone: The specificity of this receptor is unknown. Base qualities are not provided; no much larger clone lies one nucleotide away.

This specimen's time point label, per the study, means: cells obtained before transplantation from donor or recipient. CD3+CD4+ and CD3+CD8+ populations were FACS-sorted from unstimulated pre-transplant donor and recipient cells taken from spleen or lymph nodes. The sequence is built from TRBV29-1 and TRBJ1-3; TRBD1 aligns with 7 central bases. This TCR was recovered from a human donor who received an intestinal transplant. The material sequenced was unstimulated CD4+ T cells sorted from spleen or lymph node cells, taken before intestinal transplant. The nucleotide sequence is given as TGCAGCGCCCGGACAGGTCTCTCTGGAAACACCATATATTTT. Translated, this gives CSARTGLSGNTIYF.